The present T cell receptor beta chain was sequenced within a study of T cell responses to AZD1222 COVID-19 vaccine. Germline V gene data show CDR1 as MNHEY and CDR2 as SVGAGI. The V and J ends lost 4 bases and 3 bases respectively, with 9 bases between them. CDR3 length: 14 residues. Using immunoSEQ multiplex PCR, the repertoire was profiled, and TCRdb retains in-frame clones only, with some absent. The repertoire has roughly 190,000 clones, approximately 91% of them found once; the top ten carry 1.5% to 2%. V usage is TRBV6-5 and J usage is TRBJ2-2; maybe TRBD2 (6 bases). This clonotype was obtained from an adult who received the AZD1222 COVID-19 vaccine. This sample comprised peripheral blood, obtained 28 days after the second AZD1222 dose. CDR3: CASSFGLYTGELFF. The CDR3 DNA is TGTGCCAGCAGTTTCGGACTATACACCGGGGAGCTGTTTTTT.